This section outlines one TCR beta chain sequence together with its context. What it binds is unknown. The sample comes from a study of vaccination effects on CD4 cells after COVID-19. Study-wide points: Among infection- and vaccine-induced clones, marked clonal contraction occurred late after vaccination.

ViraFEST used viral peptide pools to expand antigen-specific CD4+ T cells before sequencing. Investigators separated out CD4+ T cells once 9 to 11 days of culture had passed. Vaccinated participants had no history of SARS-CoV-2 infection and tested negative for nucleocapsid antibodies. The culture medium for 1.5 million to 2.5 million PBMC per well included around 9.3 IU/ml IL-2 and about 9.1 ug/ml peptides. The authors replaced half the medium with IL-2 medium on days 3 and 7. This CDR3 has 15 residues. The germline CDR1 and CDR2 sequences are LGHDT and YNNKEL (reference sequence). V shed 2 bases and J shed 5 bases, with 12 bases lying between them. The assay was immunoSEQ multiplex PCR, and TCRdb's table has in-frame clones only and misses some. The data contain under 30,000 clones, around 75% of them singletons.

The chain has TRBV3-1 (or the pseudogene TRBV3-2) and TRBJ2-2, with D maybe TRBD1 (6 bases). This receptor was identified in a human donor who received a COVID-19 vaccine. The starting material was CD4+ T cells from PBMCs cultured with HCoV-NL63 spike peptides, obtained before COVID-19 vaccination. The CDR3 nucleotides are TGTGCCAGCAGCCAATCAGGGGTTGGGACCGGGGAGCTGTTTTTT. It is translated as CASSQSGVGTGELFF.